The sequence of this T cell receptor (beta chain) was determined in a study of blood T cell repertoires in COVID-19. About the study: The samples span acute and convalescent COVID-19 from the United States, Italy and Spain. From T cells, B-cell-depleted T cells, or PBMCs came the material, which was cDNA or gDNA.

Original methodology: Reference gene primer amplification gave nucleated cell count estimates. Sequenced by immunoSEQ multiplex PCR; TCRdb stores in-frame clones only, minus some. The DNA was the basis for D and trimming; V, J and clone size are from that table. The data show about 140,000 clones, with 84% seen just once and 5.5% held by the top ten. Participant-reported clinical history was the basis for cohort assignment. The sequenced sample consisted of PBMCs or T cells enriched from blood (not recorded which). The clonotype comes from a man between 40 and 49 years old with acute COVID-19.

The CDR3 DNA is TGCAGCGTTGATCAGACAGGGGGAGGGGAAAAACTGTTTTTT. This gives the protein CSVDQTGGGEKLFF. The chain uses TRBV29-1 and TRBJ1-4, with 9 bases matching TRBD1. Germline CDR1 is SQVTM and CDR2 is ANQGSEA. The V and J ends lost 3 bases and 8 bases, in that order; junction bases with no gene match: 7. The CDR3 covers 14 residues.